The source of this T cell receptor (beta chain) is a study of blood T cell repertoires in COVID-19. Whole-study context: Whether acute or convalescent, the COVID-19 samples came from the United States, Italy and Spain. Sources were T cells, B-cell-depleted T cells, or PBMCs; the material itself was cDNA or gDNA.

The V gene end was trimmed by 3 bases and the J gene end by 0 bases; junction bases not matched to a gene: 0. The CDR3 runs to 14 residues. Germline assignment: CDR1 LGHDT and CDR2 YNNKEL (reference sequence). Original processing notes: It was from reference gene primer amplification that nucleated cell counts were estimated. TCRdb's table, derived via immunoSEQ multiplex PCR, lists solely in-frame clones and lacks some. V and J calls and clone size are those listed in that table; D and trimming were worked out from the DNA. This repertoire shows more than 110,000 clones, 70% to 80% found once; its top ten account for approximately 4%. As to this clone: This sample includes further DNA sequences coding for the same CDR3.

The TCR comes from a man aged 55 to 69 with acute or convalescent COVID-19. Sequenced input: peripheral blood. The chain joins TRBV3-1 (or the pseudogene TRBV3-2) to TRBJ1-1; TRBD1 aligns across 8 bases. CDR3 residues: CASSQGQVNTEAFF. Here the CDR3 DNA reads TGTGCCAGCAGCCAGGGACAGGTGAACACTGAAGCTTTCTTT.